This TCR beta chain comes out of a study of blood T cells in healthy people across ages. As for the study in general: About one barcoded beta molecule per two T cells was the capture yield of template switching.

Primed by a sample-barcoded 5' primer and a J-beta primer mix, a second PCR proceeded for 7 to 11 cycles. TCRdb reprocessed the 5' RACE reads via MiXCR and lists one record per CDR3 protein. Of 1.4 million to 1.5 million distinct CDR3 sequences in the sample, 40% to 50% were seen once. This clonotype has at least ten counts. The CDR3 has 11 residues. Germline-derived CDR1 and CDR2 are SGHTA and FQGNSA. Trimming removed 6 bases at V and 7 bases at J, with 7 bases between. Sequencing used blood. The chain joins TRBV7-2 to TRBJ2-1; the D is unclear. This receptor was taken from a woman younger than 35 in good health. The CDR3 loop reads CASRVGNEQFF. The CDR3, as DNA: TGTGCCAGCAGGGTCGGGAATGAGCAGTTCTTC. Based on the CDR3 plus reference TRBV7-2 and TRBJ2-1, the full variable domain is GAGVSQSPSNKVTEKGKDVELRCDPISGHTALYWYRQSLGQGLEFLIYFQGNSAPDKSGLPSDRFSAERTGGSVSTLTIQRTQQEDSAVYLCASRVGNEQFFGPGTRLTVL.